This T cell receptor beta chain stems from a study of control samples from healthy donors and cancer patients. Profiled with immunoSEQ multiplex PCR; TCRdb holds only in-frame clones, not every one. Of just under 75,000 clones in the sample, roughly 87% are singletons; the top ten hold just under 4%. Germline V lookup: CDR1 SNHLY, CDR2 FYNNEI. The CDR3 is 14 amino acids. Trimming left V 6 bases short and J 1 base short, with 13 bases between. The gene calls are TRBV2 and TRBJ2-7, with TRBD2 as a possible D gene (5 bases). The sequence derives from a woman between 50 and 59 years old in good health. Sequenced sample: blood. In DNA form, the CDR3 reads TGTGCCAGCAGCCCGGACTCGGGGTCCTACGAGCAGTACTTC. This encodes CASSPDSGSYEQYF.